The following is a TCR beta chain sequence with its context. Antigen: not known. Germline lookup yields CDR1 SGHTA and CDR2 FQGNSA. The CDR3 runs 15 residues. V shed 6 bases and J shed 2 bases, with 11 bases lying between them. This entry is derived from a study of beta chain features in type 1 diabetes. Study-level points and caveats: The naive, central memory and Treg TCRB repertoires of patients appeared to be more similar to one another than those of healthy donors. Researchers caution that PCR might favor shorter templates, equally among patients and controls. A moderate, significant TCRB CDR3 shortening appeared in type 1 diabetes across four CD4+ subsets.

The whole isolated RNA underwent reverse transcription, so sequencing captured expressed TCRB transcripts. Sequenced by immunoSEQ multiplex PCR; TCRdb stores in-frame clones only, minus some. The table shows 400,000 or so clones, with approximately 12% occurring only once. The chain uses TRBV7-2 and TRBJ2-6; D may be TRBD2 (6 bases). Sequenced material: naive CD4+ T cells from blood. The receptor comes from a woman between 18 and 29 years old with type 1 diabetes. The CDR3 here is CASSQREAGANVLTF. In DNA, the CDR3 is TGTGCCAGCAGTCAAAGGGAGGCTGGGGCCAACGTCCTGACTTTC.